Listed below are T cell receptor beta chains from one sample, sequenced in a study of identical twins. TCRdb re-analysed the 5' RACE reads in MiXCR, keeping a single row per CDR3 protein. The sample records 450,000 to 500,000 distinct CDR3 sequences, more than 13% being singletons. These data also featured in a second study, about yellow fever vaccine responses in identical twins.

Specimen: CD4+ T cells sorted from blood. These receptors were taken from a woman younger than 35 in good health. The CDR3 runs from the conserved cysteine through the conserved F or W. Fields, in order: J gene, clone size, D gene, V gene, CDR3 protein, CDR3 DNA. A D gene is named only where the DNA matches it firmly. Clone sizes are given selectively: once, few, many, or a class where the clone is expanded.

TRBJ2-7	-	TRBD2	TRBV4-3	CASSQDGSGFSYEQYF	TGCGCCAGCAGCCAAGATGGTAGCGGGTTCTCCTACGAGCAGTACTTC
TRBJ2-7	few	TRBD1	TRBV7-2	CASSLTGTGMGQYF	TGTGCCAGCAGCTTAACCGGGACAGGGATGGGGCAGTACTTC
TRBJ1-2	-	-	TRBV12-3/TRBV12-4	CASTGPTGAEDYGYTF	TGTGCCAGCACTGGACCGACAGGCGCTGAGGACTATGGCTACACCTTC
TRBJ1-2	-	TRBD1	TRBV11-2	CASTTPQGASFGGYTF	TGTGCCAGCACCACTCCACAGGGGGCGTCTTTCGGGGGCTACACCTTC
TRBJ2-1	-	-	TRBV3-1	CASSRFQGGLYNEQFF	TGTGCCAGCAGCCGTTTTCAGGGGGGCCTCTACAATGAGCAGTTCTTC
TRBJ2-1	-	TRBD1	TRBV4-3	CASSLSILDRGDEQFF	TGCGCCAGCAGCCTATCAATATTGGACAGGGGGGATGAGCAGTTCTTC
TRBJ2-7	-	TRBD2	TRBV2	CASSSVTSGRALYEQYF	TGTGCCAGCAGTTCAGTGACTAGCGGGAGGGCCCTCTACGAGCAGTACTTC
TRBJ2-1	-	TRBD2	TRBV5-1	CASSLVGLAVSYNEQFF	TGCGCCAGCAGCTTGGTCGGACTAGCGGTCTCCTACAATGAGCAGTTCTTC
TRBJ2-2	few	-	TRBV5-1	CASSLIRGHGTGELFF	TGCGCCAGCAGCTTGATTCGGGGGCACGGCACCGGGGAGCTGTTTTTT
TRBJ2-5	-	TRBD1	TRBV5-1	CASSLANTGALGTQYF	TGCGCCAGCAGCTTGGCCAATACAGGGGCCCTGGGGACCCAGTACTTC
TRBJ2-6	-	-	TRBV29-1	CSVLLRDSGANVLTF	TGCAGCGTCCTGCTCAGAGACTCTGGGGCCAACGTCCTGACTTTC
TRBJ2-5	-	TRBD2	TRBV5-1	CASSYRETSGDETQYF	TGCGCCAGCAGCTACCGAGAGACTAGCGGGGACGAGACCCAGTACTTC
TRBJ2-3	few	-	TRBV4-3	CASSSAAGFSDTQYF	TGCGCCAGCAGCTCTGCAGCAGGGTTTTCGGATACGCAGTATTTT
TRBJ1-6	-	-	TRBV11-3	CASSLQNNSPLHF	TGTGCCAGCAGCTTACAGAATAATTCACCCCTCCACTTT
TRBJ1-2	-	-	TRBV28	CASSLKDNYGYTF	TGTGCCAGCAGTTTAAAAGACAACTATGGCTACACCTTC
TRBJ2-1	few	-	TRBV27	CASSTSLAEQFF	TGTGCCAGCAGTACATCCCTGGCGGAGCAGTTCTTC
TRBJ2-7	few	-	TRBV20-1	CSAAPPGAREQYF	TGCAGTGCTGCACCACCGGGGGCGCGGGAGCAGTACTTC
TRBJ2-1	-	TRBD2	TRBV18	CASSPTWGGKNEQFF	TGTGCCAGCTCACCAACCTGGGGGGGAAAGAATGAGCAGTTCTTC
TRBJ2-7	few	-	TRBV6-5	CASRRYSYEQYF	TGTGCCAGCAGGCGGTACTCCTACGAGCAGTACTTC
TRBJ2-5	-	-	TRBV11-2	CASSSPSQGWETQYF	TGTGCCAGCAGCTCCCCGTCGCAGGGTTGGGAGACCCAGTACTTC
TRBJ2-7	many	-	TRBV6-2/TRBV6-3	CASTTMVGRNSYEQYF	TGTGCCAGCACCACAATGGTGGGCAGGAACTCCTACGAGCAGTACTTC
TRBJ1-1	many	-	TRBV10-3	CAISGGDRGNTEAFF	TGTGCCATCAGTGGGGGAGACAGAGGGAACACTGAAGCTTTCTTT
TRBJ2-1	few	TRBD1	TRBV10-3	CAISDPNRGHEQFF	TGTGCCATCAGTGATCCGAACAGGGGCCATGAGCAGTTCTTC
TRBJ1-5	-	TRBD1	TRBV6-2/TRBV6-3	CASREGQSLNQPQHF	TGTGCCAGCAGAGAGGGACAGTCACTAAATCAGCCCCAGCATTTT
TRBJ1-3	many	TRBD1	TRBV20-1	CSARDMAGGSSGNTIYF	TGCAGTGCTAGAGATATGGCAGGGGGTAGCTCTGGAAACACCATATATTTT
TRBJ2-1	few	TRBD2	TRBV11-1	CASSSPGLGGISYNEQFF	TGTGCCAGCAGCTCCCCGGGACTCGGGGGGATATCCTACAATGAGCAGTTCTTC